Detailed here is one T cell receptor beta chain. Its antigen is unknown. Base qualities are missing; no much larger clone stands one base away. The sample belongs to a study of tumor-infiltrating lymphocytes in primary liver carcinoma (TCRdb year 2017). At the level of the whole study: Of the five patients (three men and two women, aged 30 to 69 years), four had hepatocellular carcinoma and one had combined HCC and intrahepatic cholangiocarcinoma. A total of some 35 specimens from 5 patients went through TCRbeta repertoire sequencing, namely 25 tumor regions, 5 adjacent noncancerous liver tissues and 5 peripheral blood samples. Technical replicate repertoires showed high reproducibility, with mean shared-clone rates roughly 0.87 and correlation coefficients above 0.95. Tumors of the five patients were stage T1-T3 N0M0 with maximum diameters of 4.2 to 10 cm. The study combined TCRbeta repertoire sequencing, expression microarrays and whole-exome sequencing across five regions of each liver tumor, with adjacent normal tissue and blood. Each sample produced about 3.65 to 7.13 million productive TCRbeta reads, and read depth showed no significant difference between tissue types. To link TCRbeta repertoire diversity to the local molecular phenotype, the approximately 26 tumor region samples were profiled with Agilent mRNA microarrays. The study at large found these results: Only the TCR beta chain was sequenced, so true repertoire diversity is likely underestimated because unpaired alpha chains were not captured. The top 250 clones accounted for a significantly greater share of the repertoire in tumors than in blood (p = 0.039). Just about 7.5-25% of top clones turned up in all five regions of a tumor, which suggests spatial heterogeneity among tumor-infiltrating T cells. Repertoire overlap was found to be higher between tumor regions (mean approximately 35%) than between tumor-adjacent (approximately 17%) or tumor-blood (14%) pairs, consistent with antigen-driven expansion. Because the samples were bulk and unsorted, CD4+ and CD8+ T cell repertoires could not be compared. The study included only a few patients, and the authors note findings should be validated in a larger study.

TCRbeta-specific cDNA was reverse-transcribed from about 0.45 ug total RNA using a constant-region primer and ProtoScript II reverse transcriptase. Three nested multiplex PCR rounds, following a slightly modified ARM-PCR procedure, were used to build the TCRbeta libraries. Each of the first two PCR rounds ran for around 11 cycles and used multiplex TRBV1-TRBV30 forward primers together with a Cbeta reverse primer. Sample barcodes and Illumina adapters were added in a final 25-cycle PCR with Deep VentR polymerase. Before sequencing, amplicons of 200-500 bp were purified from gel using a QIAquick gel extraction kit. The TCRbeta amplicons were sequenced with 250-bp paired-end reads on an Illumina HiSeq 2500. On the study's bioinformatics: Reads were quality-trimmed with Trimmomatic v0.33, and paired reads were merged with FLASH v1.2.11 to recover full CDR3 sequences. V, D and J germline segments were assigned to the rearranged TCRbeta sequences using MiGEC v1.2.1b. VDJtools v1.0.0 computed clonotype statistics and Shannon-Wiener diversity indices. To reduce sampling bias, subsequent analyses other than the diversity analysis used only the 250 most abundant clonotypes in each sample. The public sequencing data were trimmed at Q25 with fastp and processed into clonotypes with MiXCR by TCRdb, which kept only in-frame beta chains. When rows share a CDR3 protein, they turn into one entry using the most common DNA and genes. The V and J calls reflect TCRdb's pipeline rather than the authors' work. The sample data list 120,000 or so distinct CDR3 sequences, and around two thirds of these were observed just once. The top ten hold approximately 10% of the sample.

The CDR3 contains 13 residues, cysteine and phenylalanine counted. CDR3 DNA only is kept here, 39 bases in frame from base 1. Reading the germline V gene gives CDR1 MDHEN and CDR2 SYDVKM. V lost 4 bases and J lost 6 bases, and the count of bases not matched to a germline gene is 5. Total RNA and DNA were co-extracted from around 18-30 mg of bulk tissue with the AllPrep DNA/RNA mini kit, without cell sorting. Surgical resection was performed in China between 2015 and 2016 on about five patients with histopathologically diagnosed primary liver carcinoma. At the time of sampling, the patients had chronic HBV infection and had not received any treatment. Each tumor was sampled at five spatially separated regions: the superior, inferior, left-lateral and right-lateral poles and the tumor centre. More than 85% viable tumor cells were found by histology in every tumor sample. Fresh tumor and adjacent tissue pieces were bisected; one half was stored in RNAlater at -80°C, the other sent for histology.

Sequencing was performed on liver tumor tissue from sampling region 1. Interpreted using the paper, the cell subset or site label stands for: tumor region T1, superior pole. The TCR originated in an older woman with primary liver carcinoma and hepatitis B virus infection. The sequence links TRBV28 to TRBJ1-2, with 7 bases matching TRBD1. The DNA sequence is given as TGTGCCAGCAGTTCGGCAGGGGGGCATGGCTACACCTTC. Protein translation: CASSSAGGHGYTF.